This T cell receptor (beta chain) was identified in a study of blood T cell repertoires in COVID-19. On the study more broadly: Acute and convalescent COVID-19 samples came from the United States, Italy and Spain. Sources were T cells, B-cell-depleted T cells, or PBMCs; the material itself was cDNA or gDNA.

Sequencing used immunoSEQ multiplex PCR; TCRdb keeps in-frame clones, though not all of them. The sample carries 240,000 or so clones, just under 85% recorded once. The sequence was obtained from a woman of 80 years or more with acute or convalescent COVID-19. Sequenced sample: peripheral blood.

The CDR3 reads CASSGGQGGVIGNQPQHF. The CDR3 nucleotides are TGTGCCAGCAGTGGGGGACAGGGGGGAGTGATAGGCAATCAGCCCCAGCATTTT. The chain carries TRBV6-1 and TRBJ1-5, with 11 bases that match TRBD1. J lost 2 bases, V lost 4 bases, and 10 bases had no gene match. The CDR3 totals 18 residues. Germline V CDR1 and CDR2: MNHNS, SASEGT.